Given below is one TCR beta chain in context. Per germline, CDR1 DFQATT and CDR2 SNEGSKA (reference sequence). The CDR3 sequence is 12 residues long. The V end was cut by 3 bases, the J end by 9 bases, with 14 bases between. How the authors handled the data: Amplification with reference gene primers provided the estimates of nucleated cell counts. The method was immunoSEQ multiplex PCR; TCRdb's version includes in-frame clones alone and lacks a portion of them. V and J calls and clone size are as listed in that table; D and trimming were resolved from the DNA. The sample includes approximately 210,000 clones, 70% to 90% seen only once; the top ten take roughly 14%. This specimen belongs to a study of blood T cell repertoires in COVID-19. Looking at the study overall: In each case, the material was cDNA or gDNA derived from T cells, B-cell-depleted T cells, or PBMCs.

The age range of participants was about 18 to 100 years, with residence in about 25 US areas. This rearrangement joins TRBV20-1 to TRBJ1-2, with a weak D call TRBD1 (5 bases). The receptor's source is a woman aged 45-65 years with acute COVID-19. The sequenced material came from PBMCs or T cells enriched from blood (not recorded which). The CDR3 bases are TGCAGTGCTAGTTTTCAGGGAGGACGCTACACCTTC. Translation: CSASFQGGRYTF.